This T cell receptor beta chain was captured by sequencing in a study of T-cell memory formation after mild COVID-19. The study's findings and limits: Contracting clones from day 15 to 85 showed balanced CD4/CD8; later expanders favored CD4+.

On this clonotype itself: Its target is unknown.

TCRdb called the 5' RACE reads again in MiXCR, with one record for every CDR3 protein. The sample holds 350,000 to 450,000 distinct CDR3 sequences, roughly 26% seen once. The sample comprised PBMCs or a T cell subset sorted from them (not recorded which). This receptor was identified in an adult woman who had mild COVID-19 (a few samples of this study predate the infection). Cell type and time point are not known.

CDR3 sequence: CASSLVGHSYEQYF. CDR3 nucleotides: TGTGCCAGCAGCCTGGTCGGCCACTCCTACGAGCAGTACTTC. This rearrangement joins TRBV6-2 or TRBV6-3 to TRBJ2-7; D uncertain. CDR1 MNHEY and CDR2 SVGEGT come from the germline V gene. This CDR3 has 14 amino acids. The V gene lost 6 bases and the J gene lost 0 bases, with 12 bases spanning the gap.